This TCR beta chain was sequenced in a study of tumor-infiltrating lymphocytes in primary liver carcinoma. Study summary: The patients comprised men and women between the ages of 30 and 69 years.

CDR3 length equals 15 residues. V shed 5 bases and J 2 bases; nucleotides not matched to a gene: 5. At least ten counts were recorded for this clonotype. Antigen unknown. Study findings and constraints: Significantly greater top-250-clone fractions characterized tumors relative to blood (p = 0.039). Overlap in tumor-adjacent and tumor-blood pairs fell below that of tumor region pairs.

The tissue used was unsorted bulk material of roughly 17-34 mg. RNA and DNA were co-extracted from it with the AllPrep DNA/RNA mini kit. For each tumor, five separate regions were sampled. A primer in the constant region served to generate TCR beta cDNA from 500 to 600 ng of total RNA. Libraries of TCR beta came from three nested multiplex PCR rounds with slightly modified ARM-PCR. The first two PCR rounds used TRBV1-TRBV30 primers with a Cbeta primer, roughly 10 cycles each. Using its own MiXCR run on the multiplex PCR reads, TCRdb lists one record per CDR3 protein. The sample records around 80,000 distinct CDR3 sequences, over 60% being singletons.

The receptor's source is a man between 40 and 49 years old with primary liver carcinoma and hepatitis B virus infection. The genes are TRBV12-3 or TRBV12-4 and TRBJ2-7, with 11 bases matching TRBD2. The sample was liver tumor tissue from sampling region 1. Subset indicated: tumor region T1, superior pole. CDR3 residues: CASSRGTSGTYEQYF. In DNA form, the CDR3 reads TGTGCCAGCAGTCGAGGGACTAGCGGTACCTACGAGCAGTACTTC.